This is a list of T cell receptor beta chains from one sample in a study of early T cells in non-severe SARS-CoV-2 infection. Using its own MiXCR run on the 5' RACE reads, TCRdb lists one record per CDR3 protein. The repertoire includes about 48,000 distinct CDR3 sequences, 7.7% of them detected once, and 5.8% sits in the top ten. Sequencing input: whole blood. The receptors were sampled from an adult who was a healthcare worker with PCR-confirmed SARS-CoV-2 infection or an uninfected control (not recorded which). Each CDR3 is given with its conserved first and last residue. The D gene is left open where the match is weak. Clone size is not always given. Where it is, it says once, few, many or a class for expanded clones.

j_call | v_call | d_call | cdr3_length | clone_size | cdr3_aa | cdr3_nt
TRBJ2-5 | TRBV24-1 | NA | 13 | few | CATSDAALETQYF | TGTGCCACCAGTGATGCCGCTTTAGAGACCCAGTACTTC
TRBJ2-7 | TRBV29-1 | TRBD2 | 15 | medium-sized | CSVEGGSGPAGEQYF | TGCAGCGTTGAAGGAGGTAGCGGGCCCGCTGGGGAGCAGTACTTC
TRBJ2-2 | TRBV6-2/TRBV6-3 | NA | 14 | many | CASSYRVGAGELFF | TGTGCCAGCAGTTACCGAGTCGGGGCCGGGGAGCTGTTTTTT
TRBJ2-3 | TRBV2 | NA | 14 | few | CASSEARPTDTQYF | TGTGCCAGCAGTGAAGCGCGGCCCACAGATACGCAGTATTTT
TRBJ2-1 | TRBV5-6 | TRBD1 | 14 | NA | CASSLKVRGNEQFF | TGTGCCAGCAGCTTGAAGGTCAGGGGGAATGAGCAGTTCTTC
TRBJ2-5 | TRBV6-2/TRBV6-3 | NA | 15 | few | CASSYYGAAQETQYF | TGTGCCAGCAGTTACTACGGGGCCGCCCAAGAGACCCAGTACTTC
TRBJ1-2 | TRBV6-5 | NA | 15 | many | CASSPGRPAGYGYTF | TGTGCCAGCAGCCCCGGTCGGCCGGCGGGTTATGGCTACACCTTC
TRBJ1-1 | TRBV20-1 | TRBD1 | 13 | NA | CSSNRGMNTEAFF | TGCAGTTCCAACAGGGGGATGAACACTGAAGCTTTCTTT
TRBJ2-7 | TRBV27 | TRBD1 | 14 | few | CASSWGTGGYEQYF | TGTGCCAGCAGTTGGGGGACAGGGGGTTACGAGCAGTACTTC
TRBJ2-1 | TRBV14 | NA | 13 | many | CASSQVRYNEQFF | TGTGCCAGCAGCCAAGTTAGGTACAATGAGCAGTTCTTC
TRBJ2-1 | TRBV12-3/TRBV12-4 | TRBD2 | 15 | many | CASRPTSGGYNEQFF | TGTGCCAGCAGACCGACTAGCGGTGGGTACAATGAGCAGTTCTTC
TRBJ1-1 | TRBV25-1 | NA | 15 | many | CASSEVVRGNTEAFF | TGTGCCAGCAGTGAAGTGGTCAGGGGGAACACTGAAGCTTTCTTT